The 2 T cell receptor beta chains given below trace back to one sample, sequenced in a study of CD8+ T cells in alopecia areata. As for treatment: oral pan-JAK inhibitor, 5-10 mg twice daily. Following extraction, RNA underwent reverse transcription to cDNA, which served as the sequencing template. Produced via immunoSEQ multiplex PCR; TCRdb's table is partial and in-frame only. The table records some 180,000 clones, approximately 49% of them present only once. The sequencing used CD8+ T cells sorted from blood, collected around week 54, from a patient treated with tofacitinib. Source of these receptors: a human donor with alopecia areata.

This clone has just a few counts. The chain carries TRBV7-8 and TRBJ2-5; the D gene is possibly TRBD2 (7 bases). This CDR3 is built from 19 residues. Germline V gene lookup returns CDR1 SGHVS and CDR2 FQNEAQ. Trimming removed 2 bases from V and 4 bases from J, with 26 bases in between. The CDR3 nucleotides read TGTGCCAGCAGCTTATCTTTAGGCGGCTTTGGGGGGGGCCCAGAGACCCAGTACTTC. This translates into CASSLSLGGFGGGPETQYF.

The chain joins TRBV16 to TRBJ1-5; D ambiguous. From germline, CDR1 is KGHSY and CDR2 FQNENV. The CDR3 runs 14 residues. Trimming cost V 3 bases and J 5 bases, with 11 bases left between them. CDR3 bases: TGTGCCAGCAGCCAGGGATTAGTAGATCAGCCCCAGCATTTT. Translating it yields CASSQGLVDQPQHF.